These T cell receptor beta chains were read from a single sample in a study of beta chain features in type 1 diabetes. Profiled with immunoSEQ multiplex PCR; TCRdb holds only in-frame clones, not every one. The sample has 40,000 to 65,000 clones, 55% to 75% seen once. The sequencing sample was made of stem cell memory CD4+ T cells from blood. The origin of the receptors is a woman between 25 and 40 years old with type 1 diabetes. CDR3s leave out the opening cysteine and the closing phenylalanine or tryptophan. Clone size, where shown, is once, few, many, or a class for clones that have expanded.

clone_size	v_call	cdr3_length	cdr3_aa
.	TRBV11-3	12	ASSLRGVNEKLF
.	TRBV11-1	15	ASSLQALGGGGNEQF
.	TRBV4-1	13	ASRASGSGTGELF
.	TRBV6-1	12	ASSPGQSRREQF
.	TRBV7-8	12	ASSLPGLNTEAF
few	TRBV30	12	AWSVRNSPLGQY
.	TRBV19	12	ASSTSGWQETQY
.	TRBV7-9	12	ASNPGQVTYEQY
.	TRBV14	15	ASSQRGVGYRTDTQY
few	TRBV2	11	ASSTEAEETQY
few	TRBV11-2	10	ASSSQRNLLF
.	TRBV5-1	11	ASSPDRDYGYT
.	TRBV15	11	ATSSNRGNIQY
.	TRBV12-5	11	ASGLGEDNEQF
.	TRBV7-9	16	ASSQGQGAPTRNYEQY
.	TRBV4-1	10	ASSRDSRKQY
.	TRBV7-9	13	ASSPDRFGGQPQH
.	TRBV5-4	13	ASSRTSGNSYEQY
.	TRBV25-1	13	ASSDTQGAGETQY
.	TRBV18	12	ASSPREQGSEQY
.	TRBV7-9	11	ASSLAGGEKLF
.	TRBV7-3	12	ASSLVGRDNEQF
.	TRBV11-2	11	ASSFSRNTEAF
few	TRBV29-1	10	SVERAGSGYT
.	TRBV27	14	ASSMWGTFYTDTQY
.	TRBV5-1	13	ASSASGSQINEQF
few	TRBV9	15	ASSVAGGAPGTDTQY
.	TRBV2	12	ASSVDRFNQPQH
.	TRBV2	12	ARSTSKSYNEQF
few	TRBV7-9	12	ASSFPGTSYEQY
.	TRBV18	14	ASSPLGSGRANEQF
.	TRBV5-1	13	ASSLGEEAYNEQF
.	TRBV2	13	ASSESSGIMNEQF
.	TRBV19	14	ASSQGKTSGQETQY
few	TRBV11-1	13	ASSLVRTMTGELF
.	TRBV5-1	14	ASRTTGTSGSGELF
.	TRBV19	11	ASSRPDQETQY
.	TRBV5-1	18	ASSSNGLAGVGGSTGELF
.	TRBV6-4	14	ASSENWQGANYGYT
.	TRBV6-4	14	ASSDSSGAGANVLT
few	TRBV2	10	ASSDPGREQF
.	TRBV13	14	ASSLERGSGYNEQF
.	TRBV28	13	ASTPGYLIGETQY
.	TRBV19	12	ASRGTGYTGELF
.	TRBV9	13	ASSSFKGGIYGYT
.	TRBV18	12	ASSPIEGTDTQY
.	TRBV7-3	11	ASTLDRNTEAF
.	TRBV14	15	ASSQAPLWTGTDTQY
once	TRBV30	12	AWTDRQGRGGYT
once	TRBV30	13	AWSVSPSMNTEAF
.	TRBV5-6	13	ASSLVVGAPGELF
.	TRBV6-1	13	ASSDGGPHNQPQH
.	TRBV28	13	ASRPSRGWGNTIY
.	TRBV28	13	ATVSGRDFLNIQY
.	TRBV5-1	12	ASSETEKNEKLF
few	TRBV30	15	AWSEWGGGGPVETQY
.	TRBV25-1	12	ASSETGGSYGYT